The 2 T cell receptor beta chains below were found in one sample sequenced in a study of regulatory T cells in long-lasting Graves disease. Time point meaning: newly diagnosed GD, antithyroid drugs for less than 3 months. From RNA extracted from PBMCs, the TCR library was made. CDR3-region Arm-PCR and iRepertoire HTBI primers produced the TCR beta libraries. One entry per CDR3 protein, called by TCRdb with MiXCR from the multiplex PCR reads. The table includes approximately 490,000 distinct CDR3 sequences, about a sixth detected once. These data were also filed under a second study, of T cells in Graves' hyperthyroidism and ophthalmopathy.

The starting material was peripheral blood mononuclear cells (PBMCs), obtained at new diagnosis, from a patient treated with antithyroid drugs. Receptors were obtained from a man aged 35-49 years with Graves disease.

This clonotype was seen ten or more times. The genes are TRBV27 and TRBJ2-7, with 10 bases matching TRBD2. Germline CDR1 MNHEY, CDR2 SMNVEV (reference sequence). J lost 3 bases, V lost 5 bases, and 7 bases had no gene match. CDR3 length: 15 residues. The CDR3 DNA reads TGTGCCAGCAGTCCCGGACTAGCGGCCGACTACGAGCAGTACTTC. It specifies CASSPGLAADYEQYF.

Many counts were recorded for this clonotype. The chain carries TRBV7-8 and TRBJ2-3; weak D call: TRBD2 (6 bases). The CDR3 is made up of 16 amino acids. Trimming shortened V by 5 bases and J by 1 base, and 16 bases separated the two germline ends. The V gene's germline CDR1 is SGHVS and CDR2 FQNEAQ. Written as DNA, the CDR3 is TGTGCCAGCAGCGCCGGTGGGGGGTACGGCACAGATACGCAGTATTTT. Its protein is CASSAGGGYGTDTQYF. Variable domain in full (rest from reference TRBV7-8 and TRBJ2-3): GAGVSQSPRYKVAKRGQDVALRCDPISGHVSLFWYQQALGQGPEFLTYFQNEAQLDKSGLPSDRFFAERPEGSVSTLKIQRTQQEDSAVYLCASSAGGGYGTDTQYFGPGTRLTVL.